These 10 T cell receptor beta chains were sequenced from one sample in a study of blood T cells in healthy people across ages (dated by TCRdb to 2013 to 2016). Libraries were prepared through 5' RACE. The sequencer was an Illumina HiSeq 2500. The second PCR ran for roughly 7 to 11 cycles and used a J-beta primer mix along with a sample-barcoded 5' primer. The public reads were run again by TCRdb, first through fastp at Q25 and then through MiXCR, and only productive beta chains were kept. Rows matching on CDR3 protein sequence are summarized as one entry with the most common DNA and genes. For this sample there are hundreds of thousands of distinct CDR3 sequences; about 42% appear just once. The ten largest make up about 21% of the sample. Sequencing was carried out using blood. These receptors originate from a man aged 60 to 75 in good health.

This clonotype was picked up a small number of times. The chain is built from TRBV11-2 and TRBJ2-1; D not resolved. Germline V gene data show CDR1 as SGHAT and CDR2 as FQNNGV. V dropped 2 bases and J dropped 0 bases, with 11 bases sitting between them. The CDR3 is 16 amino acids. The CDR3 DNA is TGTGCCAGCAGCTTAAAGAACACCCGCTCCTACAATGAGCAGTTCTTC. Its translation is CASSLKNTRSYNEQFF.

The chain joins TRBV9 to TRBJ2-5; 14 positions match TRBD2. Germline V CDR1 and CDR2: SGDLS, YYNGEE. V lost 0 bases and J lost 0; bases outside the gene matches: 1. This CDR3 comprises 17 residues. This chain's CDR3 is CASSVGTSGGYQETQYF. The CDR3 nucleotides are TGTGCCAGCAGCGTAGGGACTAGCGGGGGGTACCAAGAGACCCAGTACTTC.

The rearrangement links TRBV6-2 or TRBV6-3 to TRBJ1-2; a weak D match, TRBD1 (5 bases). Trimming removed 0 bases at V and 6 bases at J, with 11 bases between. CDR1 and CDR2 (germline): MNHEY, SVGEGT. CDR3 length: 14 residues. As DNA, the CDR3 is TGTGCCAGCAGTTACTCGGCGGGGCGTGATGGCTACACCTTC. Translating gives CASSYSAGRDGYTF.

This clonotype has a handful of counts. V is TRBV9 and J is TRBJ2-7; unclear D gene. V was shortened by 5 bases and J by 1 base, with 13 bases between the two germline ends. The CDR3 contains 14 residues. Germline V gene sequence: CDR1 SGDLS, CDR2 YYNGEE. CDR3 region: CASSHRTDSYEQYF. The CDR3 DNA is TGTGCCAGCAGTCATCGGACCGATTCCTACGAGCAGTACTTC.

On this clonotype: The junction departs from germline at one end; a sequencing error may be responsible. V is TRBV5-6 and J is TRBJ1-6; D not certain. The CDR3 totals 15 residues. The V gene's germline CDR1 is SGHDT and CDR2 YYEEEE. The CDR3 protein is CASSFVHSRNSPIHF. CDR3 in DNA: TGTGCCAGCAGCTTCGTCCACAGCAGGAATTCACCCATCCACTTT.

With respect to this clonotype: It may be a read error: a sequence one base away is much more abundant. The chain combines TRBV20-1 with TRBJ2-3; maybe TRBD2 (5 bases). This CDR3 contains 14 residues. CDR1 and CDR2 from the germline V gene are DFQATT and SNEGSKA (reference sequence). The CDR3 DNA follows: TGCAGTGCTAGCCGCGCTCAAGAGGGAGATACGCGGTATTTT. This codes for CSASRAQEGDTRYF.

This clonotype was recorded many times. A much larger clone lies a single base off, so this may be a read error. The CDR3 DNA is TGTGCCAGCAGCGCAACCGGACTAGCGGGGGGTGAGCAGTTCTTC. The encoded protein is CASSATGLAGGEQFF. The chain links TRBV7-2 to TRBJ2-1; 14 positions match TRBD2. Trimming cost V 5 bases and J 9 bases; bases outside gene matches: 6. The CDR3 spans 15 residues. Germline assignment: CDR1 SGHTA and CDR2 FQGNSA.

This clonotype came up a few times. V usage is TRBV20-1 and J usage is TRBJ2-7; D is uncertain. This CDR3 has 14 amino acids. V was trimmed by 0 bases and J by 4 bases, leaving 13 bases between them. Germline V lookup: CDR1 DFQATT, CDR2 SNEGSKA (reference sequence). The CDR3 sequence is CSARDTGLGYEQYF. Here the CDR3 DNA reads TGCAGTGCTAGAGATACGGGCCTAGGGTACGAGCAGTACTTC.

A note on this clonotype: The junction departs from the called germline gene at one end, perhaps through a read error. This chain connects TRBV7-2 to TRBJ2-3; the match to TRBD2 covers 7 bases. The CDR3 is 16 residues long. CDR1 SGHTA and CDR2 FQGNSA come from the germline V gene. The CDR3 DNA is TGTGCCAGCAGATTAGAGGGAGGGATACGCACAGATACGCAGTATTTT. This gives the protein CASRLEGGIRTDTQYF.

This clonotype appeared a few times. CDR3 sequence: CSARAPSYPNYGYTF. In nucleotides, the CDR3 is TGCAGTGCTAGAGCGCCCAGTTACCCTAACTATGGCTACACCTTC. The chain is built from TRBV20-1 and TRBJ1-2; no clear D. The CDR3 has 15 residues. V was pared by 1 base and J by 0 bases, with 12 bases between. Per the germline V gene, CDR1 is DFQATT and CDR2 is SNEGSKA (reference sequence).